A single sample gave rise to the 32 T cell receptor beta chains below, sequenced in a study of shared clonotypes between healthy human individuals. The assay was immunoSEQ multiplex PCR, and TCRdb's table has in-frame clones only and misses some. The sample includes roughly 2.5 million clones, 85% to 95% seen only once; the top ten take more than 0.12%. Sample: naive CD4+ T cells sorted from blood. The subset was: CD45RA+ positively selected. These receptors originate from a young man in good health.

This chain joins TRBV19 and TRBJ1-4; D gene ambiguous. This CDR3 region has 13 residues. Trimming cost V 4 bases and J 8 bases, with 11 bases left between them. Looked up from germline, CDR1 is LNHDA and CDR2 is SQIVND (reference sequence). CDR3 nucleotides: TGTGCCAGTAGTACCACCCCCGGGGAAAAACTGTTTTTT. Its protein product is CASSTTPGEKLFF.

The chain recombines TRBV15 with TRBJ1-4, with D unresolved. CDR1 is LNHNV, CDR2 YYDKDF, per germline (reference sequence). Between the trimmed V and J ends, which lost 0 bases and 5 bases, there was a span of 10 bases. The CDR3 has 15 amino acids. The CDR3 loop reads CATSRDWADNEKLFF. The CDR3 DNA reads TGTGCCACCAGCAGAGATTGGGCGGACAATGAAAAACTGTTTTTT.

Concerning this clone: The CDR3 end shows no conserved phenylalanine or tryptophan, and so a read error is likely. The DNA is left out, because the CDR3 cannot be placed on it with certainty; the CDR3 is given as TCRdb lists it. The V and J genes are TRBV5-1 and TRBJ1-3; the table names TRBD1, a call not compared with the DNA. The CDR3 adds up to 19 amino acids, both ends counted. Germline CDR1 SGHRS, CDR2 YFSETQ. CDR3 region: CASSLRWGRVAGGTGWVRV.

The J gene is TRBJ2-7, the V gene TRBV10-2, with D possibly TRBD1 on 5 matching bases. This CDR3 comprises 15 residues. V lost 7 bases to trimming and J lost 0 bases, with 16 bases between them. Per germline, CDR1 WSHSY and CDR2 SAAADI. CDR3 DNA: TGCGCCAGCACAATGCAGCAGGGTTCCTCCTACGAGCAGTACTTC. Its protein is CASTMQQGSSYEQYF.

This clone appeared a single time. The CDR3 protein is CASSSGPGKDTQYF. CDR3 coding DNA: TGCGCCAGCAGCTCCGGACCTGGCAAAGATACGCAGTATTTT. This chain links TRBV5-1 with TRBJ2-3; D not resolved. V lost 3 bases to trimming and J lost 5 bases, with 13 bases between them. This CDR3 region has 14 residues. Germline CDR1 SGHRS, CDR2 YFSETQ.

The chain employs TRBV7-2 and TRBJ2-3; 8 bases agree with TRBD1. J lost 0 bases, V lost 2 bases, and 10 bases had no gene match. This CDR3 spans 18 amino acids. CDR1 is SGHTA and CDR2 is FQGNSA in the germline V gene. CDR3 amino acids: CASSLRVVQGASTDTQYF. The CDR3 bases are TGTGCCAGCAGCTTAAGGGTGGTTCAGGGGGCAAGCACAGATACGCAGTATTTT.

This chain joins TRBV7-2 and TRBJ2-3, with D tentatively TRBD2 (6 bases). Between the trimmed V and J ends, which lost 7 bases and 0 bases, there was a span of 14 bases. The CDR3 runs 15 residues. Germline values: CDR1 SGHTA, CDR2 FQGNSA. The CDR3 DNA reads as TGTGCCAGCACTCTAGGAGGGGCTAGCACAGATACGCAGTATTTT. Its protein is CASTLGGASTDTQYF.

The rearrangement uses TRBV5-1 and TRBJ2-5; 9 bases align to TRBD1. V lost 2 bases, J lost 5 bases, and 4 bases stayed unmatched. The length of the CDR3 is 14 residues. Germline V gene lookup returns CDR1 SGHRS and CDR2 YFSETQ. The CDR3 DNA reads TGCGCCAGCAGCTTACCCGGGACAGGGGAGACCCAGTACTTC. Its translation: CASSLPGTGETQYF.

The chain has TRBV7-6 and TRBJ2-7; 11 nucleotides agree with TRBD2. This CDR3 region has 16 residues. V gave up 5 bases and J gave up 1 base; unmatched junction bases: 7. CDR1 is SGHVS and CDR2 is FNYEAQ in the germline V gene. The DNA for the CDR3 is TGTGCCAGCAGCAGGACTAGCGGGCTGAATTCCTACGAGCAGTACTTC. Its protein is CASSRTSGLNSYEQYF. Looking up the rest from reference TRBV7-6 and TRBJ2-7 gives the full variable domain: GAGVSQSPRYKVTKRGQDVALRCDPISGHVSLYWYRQALGQGPEFLTYFNYEAQQDKSGLPNDRFSAERPEGSISTLTIQRTEQRDSAMYRCASSRTSGLNSYEQYFGPGTRLTVT.

This CDR3 is CAIGQGQHTDTQYF. The CDR3 DNA reads as TGTGCCATCGGACAAGGACAGCACACAGATACGCAGTATTTT. V gene TRBV15 combines with J gene TRBJ2-3; tentatively, D is TRBD1 (6 bases). CDR1 and CDR2 from the germline V gene are LNHNV and YYDKDF (reference sequence). This CDR3 is 14 amino acids long. The V end lost 10 bases, the J end lost 2 bases, and 16 bases lay between the germline ends.

V gene TRBV6-1 combines with J gene TRBJ2-6; D is uncertain. The CDR3 runs 16 residues. Germline V gene lookup returns CDR1 MNHNS and CDR2 SASEGT. The germline V and J ends were trimmed by 1 base and 0 bases, with 7 bases remaining between them. The CDR3 here is CASSEGQASGANVLTF. CDR3 DNA sequence: TGTGCCAGCAGTGAAGGACAAGCCTCTGGGGCCAACGTCCTGACTTTC.

In its sample, this clone was seen once. The rearrangement joins TRBV5-1 to TRBJ2-7, with 7 positions matching TRBD2. The germline gives CDR1 SGHRS, CDR2 YFSETQ. The CDR3 consists of 16 residues. V shed 4 bases, J shed 0 bases, and the junction held 10 bases outside the gene matches. For the CDR3, the DNA is TGCGCCAGCAGCCCTCCGGGACTAACTGCCTCCTACGAGCAGTACTTC. It specifies CASSPPGLTASYEQYF.

Remarks on this clone: Other DNA sequences in this sample translate to the same CDR3. V is TRBV6-1 and J is TRBJ1-2; D might be TRBD1 (5 bases). Between the trimmed V and J ends, which lost 6 bases and 0 bases, there was a span of 8 bases. The CDR3 totals 13 residues. The germline V gene has CDR1 MNHNS and CDR2 SASEGT. This chain's CDR3 is CASRGGANYGYTF. CDR3 coding DNA: TGTGCCAGCAGGGGGGGGGCTAACTATGGCTACACCTTC.

V and J are TRBV5-1 and TRBJ1-3; D not resolved. Per the germline V gene, CDR1 is SGHRS and CDR2 is YFSETQ. V lost 0 bases, J lost 0 bases, and 4 bases lay in between. The CDR3 runs 14 residues. CDR3 amino acids: CASSLVPSGNTIYF. CDR3 coding DNA: TGCGCCAGCAGCTTGGTTCCCTCTGGAAACACCATATATTTT.

V usage is TRBV28 and J usage is TRBJ1-3; possibly TRBD1 for D (6 bases). The CDR3 loop spans 15 amino acids. Trimming took off 6 bases at V and 2 bases at J, with 14 bases between the two ends. The V gene's germline CDR1 is MDHEN and CDR2 SYDVKM. CDR3 coding DNA: TGTGCCAGCAGACCAGGGGATTTGGCTGGAAACACCATATATTTT. It codes for CASRPGDLAGNTIYF.

This chain links TRBV7-2 with TRBJ1-6; D is unclear. The CDR3 runs 15 residues. Germline V gene lookup returns CDR1 SGHTA and CDR2 FQGNSA. V dropped 5 bases and J dropped 4 bases, with 12 bases sitting between them. CDR3 nucleotides: TGTGCCAGCAGCGCGCAGGAGTCTTATAATTCACCCCTCCACTTT. Its translation: CASSAQESYNSPLHF.

This sequence joins TRBV18 and TRBJ2-2; no clear D gene. V shed 2 bases and J shed 7 bases, with 20 bases lying between them. The germline CDR1 and CDR2 sequences are KGHSH and LQKENI. This CDR3 has 17 residues. CDR3 sequence (DNA): TGTGCCAGCTCACCAAACGTGCCCCGTCTTATTAGCGGGGAGCTGTTTTTT. This sequence encodes CASSPNVPRLISGELFF.

The chain combines TRBV19 with TRBJ2-1; TRBD1 matches at 7 bases. The CDR3 totals 14 residues. Germline trimming cut 4 bases from V and 6 bases from J; bases unmatched to any gene: 6. Per the germline V gene, CDR1 is LNHDA and CDR2 is SQIVND (reference sequence). CDR3 in DNA: TGTGCCAGTAGTAGGGACAGAGGTTCCAATGAGCAGTTCTTC. Amino acid sequence: CASSRDRGSNEQFF. Drawing the rest from reference TRBV19 and TRBJ2-1, the complete variable domain is DGGITQSPKYLFRKEGQNVTLSCEQNLNHDAMYWYRQDPGQGLRLIYYSQIVNDFQKGDIAEGYSVSREKKESFPLTVTSAQKNPTAFYLCASSRDRGSNEQFFGPGTRLTVL.

Note on this clone: Within the sample, other DNA sequences also encode this same CDR3. The V and J genes are TRBV5-1 and TRBJ2-5, with D possibly matching TRBD1 (6 bases). This CDR3 has 15 residues. CDR1 is SGHRS, CDR2 YFSETQ, per germline. V was pared by 0 bases and J by 1 base, with 10 bases between. The CDR3 sequence: CASSLEGTPQETQYF. DNA for the CDR3: TGCGCCAGCAGCTTGGAAGGGACACCCCAAGAGACCCAGTACTTC.

This chain joins TRBV2 and TRBJ2-7; no clear D. The CDR3 runs to 12 residues. CDR1 and CDR2 from the germline V gene are SNHLY and FYNNEI. Trimming took off 10 bases at V and 0 bases at J, with 10 bases between the two ends. The CDR3 sequence is CATTGLSYEQYF. The CDR3 DNA is TGTGCCACCACTGGCCTCTCCTACGAGCAGTACTTC.

The rearrangement uses TRBV4-1 and TRBJ1-5; 7 positions agree with TRBD1. CDR1 and CDR2 from the germline V gene are MGHRA and YSYEKL. This CDR3 has 16 amino acids. V trimming: 4 bases; J trimming: 3 bases; junction bases outside the gene matches: 9. The CDR3 DNA is TGCGCCAGCAGCCCGACAGGGAATTATAACAATCAGCCCCAGCATTTT. This translates into CASSPTGNYNNQPQHF.

This chain joins TRBV18 and TRBJ1-1; no reliable D call. CDR3 length: 14 residues. V was trimmed by 4 bases and J by 1 base, leaving 10 bases between them. Germline CDR1 KGHSH, CDR2 LQKENI. Here the CDR3 DNA reads TGTGCCAGCTCACAGGGATCCTGGAACACTGAAGCTTTCTTT. Encoded protein: CASSQGSWNTEAFF.

To note about this clone: This specimen includes other DNA sequences encoding the same CDR3. V gene TRBV7-2 combines with J gene TRBJ2-7; tentatively, D is TRBD2 (5 bases). V dropped 1 base and J dropped 2 bases, with 9 bases sitting between them. Germline loops: CDR1 SGHTA, CDR2 FQGNSA. This CDR3 region has 14 residues. Written as DNA, the CDR3 is TGTGCCAGCAGCTTAGTAGAGGGTCCCTACGAGCAGTACTTC. Amino acid sequence: CASSLVEGPYEQYF.

This rearrangement joins TRBV19 to TRBJ2-1; 14 bases line up with TRBD2. Trimming took 4 bases from V and 10 from J; bases not matched to a gene: 3. Germline V lookup: CDR1 LNHDA, CDR2 SQIVND (reference sequence). This CDR3 is 14 amino acids long. DNA for the CDR3: TGTGCCAGTAGTAGACTAGCGGGGGGGCCAGAGCAGTTCTTC. Protein product: CASSRLAGGPEQFF. The full variable domain, its missing parts supplied by reference TRBV19 and TRBJ2-1, is DGGITQSPKYLFRKEGQNVTLSCEQNLNHDAMYWYRQDPGQGLRLIYYSQIVNDFQKGDIAEGYSVSREKKESFPLTVTSAQKNPTAFYLCASSRLAGGPEQFFGPGTRLTVL.

About this clone itself: The same CDR3 also results from other DNA sequences found in this sample. CDR3 bases: TGCGCCAGCAGCTTGGACGTTAACACAGATACGCAGTATTTT. This gives the protein CASSLDVNTDTQYF. The chain joins TRBV5-1 to TRBJ2-3; D gene uncertain. Germline lookup yields CDR1 SGHRS and CDR2 YFSETQ. Trimming removed 0 bases from V and 2 bases from J, with 7 bases in between. The CDR3 contains 14 residues. Drawing the rest from reference TRBV5-1 and TRBJ2-3, the complete variable domain is KAGVTQTPRYLIKTRGQQVTLSCSPISGHRSVSWYQQTPGQGLQFLFEYFSETQRNKGNFPGRFSGRQFSNSRSEMNVSTLELGDSALYLCASSLDVNTDTQYFGPGTRLTVL.

For this clone: At the DNA level, this CDR3 is encoded by other sequences in the same sample as well. This chain connects TRBV18 to TRBJ1-2; tentatively, D is TRBD1 (5 bases). Germline CDR1 and CDR2: KGHSH and LQKENI. The CDR3 is 11 residues long. V was cut by 2 bases and J by 7 bases, with 5 bases left in between. CDR3 in amino acids: CASSPGGGYTF. The CDR3 nucleotides are TGTGCCAGCTCACCAGGGGGTGGCTACACCTTC.

The rearrangement links TRBV7-6 to TRBJ1-5; unclear D gene. The CDR3 runs to 13 residues. Germline-derived CDR1 and CDR2 are SGHVS and FNYEAQ. The germline V and J ends were trimmed by 8 bases and 10 bases, with 18 bases remaining between them. DNA of the CDR3: TGTGCCAGCTCGAAAGACGGTTACGGCCCCCAGCATTTT. Amino acid sequence: CASSKDGYGPQHF.

Comment on this clone: Other DNA sequences of this sample code for an identical CDR3. The chain is built from TRBV29-1 and TRBJ2-7; D may be TRBD2 (5 bases). This CDR3 comprises 12 residues. The V and J ends lost 3 bases and 1 base respectively, with 7 bases between them. The germline V gene encodes CDR1 SQVTM and CDR2 ANQGSEA. In nucleotides, the CDR3 is TGCAGCGTTGAGACGGGGTCCTACGAGCAGTACTTC. It translates to CSVETGSYEQYF.

Comment on this clone: Other DNA sequences of this sample code for an identical CDR3. The chain is built from TRBV18 and TRBJ2-3; 7 nucleotides match TRBD2. From germline, CDR1 is KGHSH and CDR2 LQKENI. V lost 6 bases and J lost 0; bases outside the gene matches: 3. The CDR3 runs 14 residues. CDR3 protein: CASSRLASTDTQYF. The CDR3 nucleotides are TGTGCCAGCTCTCGACTAGCTAGCACAGATACGCAGTATTTT.

The J gene is TRBJ2-2, the V gene TRBV15, with 7 bases identical to TRBD1. CDR3 size: 14 residues. V shed 1 base, J shed 6 bases, and the junction held 2 bases outside the gene matches. Looked up from germline, CDR1 is LNHNV and CDR2 is YYDKDF (reference sequence). The DNA for the CDR3 is TGTGCCACCAGCAGAGGACAGGGTTCCGGGGAGCTGTTTTTT. Translating gives CATSRGQGSGELFF.

The chain couples TRBV9 to TRBJ1-2, with D perhaps TRBD1 (5 bases). The CDR3 totals 14 residues. V dropped 6 bases and J dropped 0 bases, with 12 bases sitting between them. The germline V gene has CDR1 SGDLS and CDR2 YYNGEE. CDR3 DNA: TGTGCCAGCAACGAGGGGATGGCTAACTATGGCTACACCTTC. Translating gives CASNEGMANYGYTF.

This clone showed up just once. This sequence joins TRBV19 and TRBJ2-1, with 12 bases fitting TRBD2. The CDR3 runs 16 residues. The germline gives CDR1 LNHDA, CDR2 SQIVND (reference sequence). V trimming: 3 bases; J trimming: 3 bases; junction bases outside the gene matches: 3. The CDR3 protein is CASSIGTSGLYNEQFF. As DNA, the CDR3 is TGTGCCAGTAGTATCGGGACTAGCGGGCTCTACAATGAGCAGTTCTTC.